Following are 11 T cell receptor beta chains from one sample sequenced in a study of T cell repertoires in cytomegalovirus infection. MiXCR, run by TCRdb on the reads, gives a single entry per CDR3 protein. The table has under 130,000 distinct CDR3 sequences, roughly 39% seen once. No antigen is known for these receptors. Material: CD8+ T cells from cultured PBMCs, obtained from culture after CMV antigen stimulation. These receptors were collected from a human donor in good health (CMV status not recorded). Some clones in this sample may be carry-over from other donors' samples.

The sample holds a few counts of this clonotype. This chain uses TRBV7-2 with TRBJ2-2, with TRBD2 matching 7 bases. The CDR3 consists of 18 residues. Germline V gives CDR1 SGHTA, CDR2 FQGNSA. V was clipped by 4 bases and J by 2 bases; unmatched bases: 13. DNA of the CDR3: TGTGCCAGCAGCTCGGAGGGAGGGTTCAGGGAAAACACCGGGGAGCTGTTTTTT. This encodes CASSSEGGFRENTGELFF.

The gene calls are TRBV6-1 and TRBJ1-1, with TRBD1 as a possible D gene (6 bases). CDR1 MNHNS and CDR2 SASEGT come from the germline V gene. The CDR3 is 15 amino acids. The ends were cut back, 3 bases at V and 3 bases at J, with 14 bases in the middle. As DNA, the CDR3 is TGTGCCAGCAGTGAGGAGCCGGGGGCTTACACTGAAGCTTTCTTT. Amino acid sequence: CASSEEPGAYTEAFF.

This clonotype has a handful of counts. CDR3 nucleotide sequence: TGTGCCAGCAGTTTACTAGCGGGGGGGCAAACGTATACGCAGTATTTT. It is translated as CASSLLAGGQTYTQYF. V and J are TRBV12-3 or TRBV12-4 and TRBJ2-3; 12 bases fit TRBD2. The CDR3 is made up of 16 amino acids. After removal of 2 bases from V and 7 bases from J, the junction contained 7 bases not matched to a gene.

The CDR3 DNA is TGTGCCAGCTGCTGGGACACCGCTTTCGGAAACACCATATATTTT. Translation: CASCWDTAFGNTIYF. The J gene is TRBJ1-3, the V gene TRBV6-6; D may be TRBD1 (6 bases). Germline values: CDR1 MNHNY, CDR2 SVGAGI (reference sequence). Between the trimmed V and J ends, which lost 8 bases and 4 bases, there was a span of 18 bases. CDR3 length: 15 residues.

The chain employs TRBV5-1 and TRBJ2-5; maybe TRBD1 (6 bases). The germline V gene encodes CDR1 SGHRS and CDR2 YFSETQ. The ends were cut back, 5 bases at V and 3 bases at J, with 11 bases in the middle. CDR3 length: 13 amino acids. In nucleotides, the CDR3 is TGCGCCAGCAGTCCGGACAGTGAAGAGACCCAGTACTTC. Translation gives CASSPDSEETQYF.

This clonotype has a handful of counts. This rearrangement joins TRBV20-1 to TRBJ2-7; TRBD1 or TRBD2 may be the D gene (5 bases each). The V and J ends lost 2 bases and 3 bases respectively, with 11 bases between them. The CDR3 spans 13 residues. CDR1 DFQATT and CDR2 SNEGSKA come from the germline V gene (reference sequence). The CDR3 protein is CSARSGDDYEQYF. The CDR3 coding sequence is TGCAGTGCTAGATCTGGGGACGACTACGAGCAGTACTTC.

This chain uses TRBV19 with TRBJ2-1; the D is unclear. Germline assignment: CDR1 LNHDA and CDR2 SQIVND (reference sequence). The CDR3 has 13 residues. The V end lost 3 bases, the J end lost 5 bases, and 8 bases lay between the germline ends. The CDR3 sequence: CASSIGINNEQFF. The DNA for the CDR3 is TGTGCCAGTAGTATCGGCATTAACAATGAGCAGTTCTTC.

This rearrangement joins TRBV20-1 to TRBJ1-2; TRBD1 matches at 9 bases. The CDR3 is 13 residues long. Germline V gives CDR1 DFQATT, CDR2 SNEGSKA (reference sequence). The junction had 7 bases not matched to a gene; V was cut back by 5 bases and J by 6 bases. CDR3 sequence: CSADTGQGNGYTF. The CDR3 bases are TGCAGTGCTGACACGGGACAGGGCAATGGCTACACCTTC.

V usage is TRBV27 and J usage is TRBJ2-7; D remains unclear. This CDR3 is built from 13 residues. Germline CDR1 MNHEY, CDR2 SMNVEV (reference sequence). Trimming removed 3 bases from V and 2 bases from J, with 8 bases in between. CDR3 sequence: CASSFGEAYEQYF. In DNA, the CDR3 is TGTGCCAGCAGTTTCGGCGAAGCCTACGAGCAGTACTTC.

The gene calls are TRBV20-1 and TRBJ2-1; a possible D gene is TRBD1 (5 bases). In germline, CDR1 is DFQATT, CDR2 SNEGSKA (reference sequence). V lost 3 bases, J lost 3 bases, and 9 bases lay in between. The CDR3 consists of 13 residues. The CDR3 protein is CSARGLDYNEQFF. Here the CDR3 DNA reads TGCAGTGCTAGGGGGCTTGACTACAATGAGCAGTTCTTC.

This chain links TRBV27 with TRBJ1-1; perhaps TRBD1 as D (6 bases). CDR3 length equals 15 residues. The germline V gene has CDR1 MNHEY and CDR2 SMNVEV (reference sequence). V lost 2 bases, J lost 5 bases, and 15 bases lay in between. The CDR3 sequence is CASSLRSGGGTEAFF. CDR3 coding DNA: TGTGCCAGCAGTTTAAGGTCCGGAGGGGGTACTGAAGCTTTCTTT.